This T cell receptor (beta chain) comes out of a study of cytomegalovirus exposure and HLA in healthy donors. Across the study: An earlier analysis found under 130 million unique TCR beta sequences from around 180 million T cells.

Germline trimming cut 4 bases from V and 6 bases from J; bases unmatched to any gene: 11. The CDR3 spans 16 residues. The V gene's germline CDR1 is SGHVS and CDR2 FNYEAQ. The primer mix had 60 Vbeta and 13 Jbeta primers. Measured with immunoSEQ multiplex PCR; TCRdb has only the in-frame clones, and not every one. The listing records tens of thousands of clones. The V gene is TRBV7-6, the J gene TRBJ2-1; 8 nucleotides align to TRBD2. Sequencing was performed on PBMCs. The source of this sequence is a woman between 45 and 60 years old in good health and CMV-seropositive. This CDR3 reads CASSSSRGGSSNEQFF. The CDR3 DNA reads as TGTGCCAGCAGCTCTTCCCGGGGGGGAAGTAGCAATGAGCAGTTCTTC. Combining the CDR3 with reference TRBV7-6 and TRBJ2-1 gives the whole variable domain GAGVSQSPRYKVTKRGQDVALRCDPISGHVSLYWYRQALGQGPEFLTYFNYEAQQDKSGLPNDRFSAERPEGSISTLTIQRTEQRDSAMYRCASSSSRGGSSNEQFFGPGTRLTVL.